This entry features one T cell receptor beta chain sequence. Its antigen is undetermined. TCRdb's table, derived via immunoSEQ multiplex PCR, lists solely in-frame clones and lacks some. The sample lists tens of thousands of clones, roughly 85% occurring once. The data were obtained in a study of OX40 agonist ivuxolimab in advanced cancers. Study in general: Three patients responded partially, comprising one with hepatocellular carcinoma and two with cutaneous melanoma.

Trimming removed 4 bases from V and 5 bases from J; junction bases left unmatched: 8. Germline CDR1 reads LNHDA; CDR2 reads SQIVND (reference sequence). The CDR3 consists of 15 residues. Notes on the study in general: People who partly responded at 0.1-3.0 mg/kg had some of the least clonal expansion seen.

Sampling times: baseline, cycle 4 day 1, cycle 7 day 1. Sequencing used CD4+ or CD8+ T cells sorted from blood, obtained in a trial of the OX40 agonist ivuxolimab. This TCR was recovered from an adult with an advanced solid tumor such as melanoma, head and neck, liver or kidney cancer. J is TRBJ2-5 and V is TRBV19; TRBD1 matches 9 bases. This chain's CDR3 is CASSTRGQGFETQYF. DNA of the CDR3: TGTGCCAGTAGTACCCGGGGACAGGGTTTCGAGACCCAGTACTTC. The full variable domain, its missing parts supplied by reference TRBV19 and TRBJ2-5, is DGGITQSPKYLFRKEGQNVTLSCEQNLNHDAMYWYRQDPGQGLRLIYYSQIVNDFQKGDIAEGYSVSREKKESFPLTVTSAQKNPTAFYLCASSTRGQGFETQYFGPGTRLLVL.